A selection of T cell receptor beta chains follows, all from one sample in a study of blood T cell repertoires in COVID-19. This table comes from immunoSEQ multiplex PCR, and its TCRdb copy is limited to in-frame clones, with some not included. The repertoire has hundreds of thousands of clones, roughly nine tenths of them found once; the top ten carry roughly 1.1%. Material: PBMCs or T cells enriched from blood (not recorded which). The receptors derive from a man aged 30-40 years who had recovered from COVID-19. Each CDR3 is given with its conserved first and last residue. A D gene is named only where the DNA matches it firmly. Size values are once, few and many counts, or a class for expanded clones, and some rows have none.

cdr3_length: 12; v_call: TRBV19; j_call: TRBJ1-2; d_call: TRBD1; clone_size: NA; cdr3_aa: CASRSRGYGYTF; cdr3_nt: TGTGCCAGTAGGAGCAGGGGGTATGGCTACACCTTC
cdr3_length: 15; v_call: TRBV19; j_call: TRBJ2-1; d_call: TRBD2; clone_size: NA; cdr3_aa: CASMNSGIRYNEQFF; cdr3_nt: TGTGCCAGTATGAATAGCGGGATAAGGTACAATGAGCAGTTCTTC
cdr3_length: 15; v_call: TRBV14; j_call: TRBJ2-5; d_call: TRBD2; clone_size: NA; cdr3_aa: CASSQGLAGSETQYF; cdr3_nt: TGTGCCAGCAGCCAAGGACTAGCGGGGTCAGAGACCCAGTACTTC
cdr3_length: 12; v_call: TRBV6-2/TRBV6-3; j_call: TRBJ1-1; d_call: NA; clone_size: NA; cdr3_aa: CASSHGGTEAFF; cdr3_nt: TGTGCCAGCAGTCACGGGGGGACTGAAGCTTTCTTT
cdr3_length: 18; v_call: TRBV29-1; j_call: TRBJ2-1; d_call: TRBD2; clone_size: NA; cdr3_aa: CSVVGLAGGWANYNEQFF; cdr3_nt: TGCAGCGTTGTCGGACTAGCGGGAGGTTGGGCCAATTACAATGAGCAGTTCTTC
cdr3_length: 14; v_call: TRBV7-2; j_call: TRBJ1-5; d_call: NA; clone_size: NA; cdr3_aa: CASSLALVGQPQHF; cdr3_nt: TGTGCCAGCAGCTTAGCTCTCGTGGGCCAGCCCCAGCATTTT
cdr3_length: 14; v_call: TRBV7-8; j_call: TRBJ2-1; d_call: TRBD2; clone_size: NA; cdr3_aa: CASSRERLALEQFF; cdr3_nt: TGTGCCAGCAGCCGAGAAAGACTAGCGCTTGAGCAGTTCTTC
cdr3_length: 16; v_call: TRBV14; j_call: TRBJ2-1; d_call: NA; clone_size: NA; cdr3_aa: CASSRYLVGPYNEQFF; cdr3_nt: TGTGCCAGCAGCCGATACCTAGTGGGGCCCTACAATGAGCAGTTCTTC
cdr3_length: 16; v_call: TRBV28; j_call: TRBJ1-1; d_call: TRBD1; clone_size: NA; cdr3_aa: CASSPTQGAMNTEAFF; cdr3_nt: TGTGCCAGCAGTCCGACACAGGGGGCGATGAACACTGAAGCTTTCTTT
cdr3_length: 14; v_call: TRBV28; j_call: TRBJ2-1; d_call: NA; clone_size: NA; cdr3_aa: CASSLAGVHNEQFF; cdr3_nt: TGTGCCAGCAGTTTGGCAGGGGTCCACAATGAGCAGTTCTTC
cdr3_length: 14; v_call: TRBV7-9; j_call: TRBJ2-1; d_call: NA; clone_size: NA; cdr3_aa: CASSLPGTENEQFF; cdr3_nt: TGTGCCAGCAGCTTACCCGGGACTGAGAATGAGCAGTTCTTC
cdr3_length: 14; v_call: TRBV3-1/TRBV3-2; j_call: TRBJ1-2; d_call: NA; clone_size: NA; cdr3_aa: CASSQGPGNYGYTF; cdr3_nt: TGTGCCAGCAGCCAAGGCCCCGGGAACTATGGCTACACCTTC
cdr3_length: 18; v_call: TRBV2; j_call: TRBJ2-5; d_call: NA; clone_size: NA; cdr3_aa: CASSEWGGTYLYQETQYF; cdr3_nt: TGTGCCAGCAGTGAGTGGGGGGGGACATACCTTTACCAAGAGACCCAGTACTTC
cdr3_length: 15; v_call: TRBV4-1; j_call: TRBJ2-7; d_call: NA; clone_size: few; cdr3_aa: CASSQYPLRDYEQYF; cdr3_nt: TGCGCCAGCAGCCAATATCCCCTCCGGGACTACGAGCAGTACTTC
cdr3_length: 15; v_call: TRBV5-1; j_call: TRBJ2-3; d_call: TRBD2; clone_size: NA; cdr3_aa: CASSFSGSRSDTQYF; cdr3_nt: TGCGCCAGCAGCTTTAGCGGGAGCCGGTCAGATACGCAGTATTTT
cdr3_length: 15; v_call: TRBV27; j_call: TRBJ2-2; d_call: TRBD2; clone_size: NA; cdr3_aa: CASSLAGLAGGELFF; cdr3_nt: TGTGCCAGCAGTTTAGCCGGACTAGCGGGCGGGGAGCTGTTTTTT
cdr3_length: 11; v_call: TRBV28; j_call: TRBJ1-4; d_call: NA; clone_size: NA; cdr3_aa: CASKLNEKLFF; cdr3_nt: TGTGCCAGCAAGCTAAATGAAAAACTGTTTTTT
cdr3_length: 15; v_call: TRBV6-2/TRBV6-3; j_call: TRBJ2-2; d_call: NA; clone_size: once; cdr3_aa: CASSYQGRRTGELFF; cdr3_nt: TGTGCCAGCAGTTACCAGGGGAGACGGACCGGGGAGCTGTTTTTT
cdr3_length: 16; v_call: TRBV6-2/TRBV6-3; j_call: TRBJ2-2; d_call: NA; clone_size: NA; cdr3_aa: CASSPWAGPNTGELFF; cdr3_nt: TGTGCCAGCAGTCCCTGGGCAGGCCCCAACACCGGGGAGCTGTTTTTT
cdr3_length: 16; v_call: TRBV5-6; j_call: TRBJ2-7; d_call: TRBD1; clone_size: NA; cdr3_aa: CASSHFRGQGTYEQYF; cdr3_nt: TGTGCCAGCAGCCACTTCCGGGGACAGGGTACCTACGAGCAGTACTTC
cdr3_length: 12; v_call: TRBV10-3; j_call: TRBJ2-7; d_call: TRBD2; clone_size: NA; cdr3_aa: CAIAGEVNEQYF; cdr3_nt: TGTGCCATCGCGGGAGAGGTTAACGAGCAGTACTTC
cdr3_length: 15; v_call: TRBV11-2; j_call: TRBJ1-2; d_call: NA; clone_size: once; cdr3_aa: CASSLAGRASLGYTF; cdr3_nt: TGTGCCAGCAGCTTAGCGGGCAGGGCGTCGTTGGGCTACACCTTC
cdr3_length: 14; v_call: TRBV21-1; j_call: TRBJ1-6; d_call: NA; clone_size: NA; cdr3_aa: CASSSGTADSPLHF; cdr3_nt: TGTGCCAGCAGCAGCGGGACAGCGGACTCACCCCTCCACTTT
cdr3_length: 15; v_call: TRBV4-1; j_call: TRBJ2-3; d_call: TRBD2; clone_size: NA; cdr3_aa: CASSQDGGGTDTQYF; cdr3_nt: TGCGCCAGCAGCCAAGATGGGGGGGGCACAGATACGCAGTATTTT
cdr3_length: 17; v_call: TRBV5-1; j_call: TRBJ2-1; d_call: NA; clone_size: NA; cdr3_aa: CASRDGVRVSSYNEQFF; cdr3_nt: TGCGCCAGCAGGGACGGGGTCAGAGTAAGCTCCTACAATGAGCAGTTCTTC
cdr3_length: 16; v_call: TRBV30; j_call: TRBJ1-6; d_call: TRBD1; clone_size: NA; cdr3_aa: CAWRRLGQGDNSPLHF; cdr3_nt: TGTGCCTGGAGGCGATTGGGACAGGGGGATAATTCACCCCTCCACTTT
cdr3_length: 16; v_call: TRBV24-1; j_call: TRBJ2-3; d_call: NA; clone_size: once; cdr3_aa: CATSDTGLGAQDTQYF; cdr3_nt: TGTGCCACCAGTGATACAGGGTTGGGGGCACAAGATACGCAGTATTTT
cdr3_length: 17; v_call: TRBV7-9; j_call: TRBJ2-1; d_call: TRBD2; clone_size: NA; cdr3_aa: CASSQHEAPGLAGVRFF; cdr3_nt: TGTGCCAGCAGCCAACACGAAGCTCCCGGACTAGCGGGAGTTAGGTTCTTC
cdr3_length: 14; v_call: TRBV9; j_call: TRBJ1-6; d_call: NA; clone_size: NA; cdr3_aa: CASSVTLDNSPLHF; cdr3_nt: TGTGCCAGCAGCGTAACCCTAGATAATTCACCCCTCCACTTT
cdr3_length: 12; v_call: TRBV19; j_call: TRBJ1-2; d_call: NA; clone_size: NA; cdr3_aa: CASSTENYGYTF; cdr3_nt: TGTGCCAGTAGTACCGAGAACTATGGCTACACCTTC
cdr3_length: 15; v_call: TRBV28; j_call: TRBJ1-6; d_call: TRBD1; clone_size: NA; cdr3_aa: CASSLPTGGRSPLHF; cdr3_nt: TGTGCCAGCAGTTTACCGACAGGGGGCCGTTCACCCCTCCACTTT
cdr3_length: 14; v_call: TRBV5-1; j_call: TRBJ2-7; d_call: NA; clone_size: once; cdr3_aa: CASSFGQGSYEQYF; cdr3_nt: TGCGCCAGCAGCTTCGGGCAGGGATCCTACGAGCAGTACTTC
cdr3_length: 13; v_call: TRBV12-3/TRBV12-4; j_call: TRBJ1-5; d_call: NA; clone_size: NA; cdr3_aa: CASSLPGNQPQHF; cdr3_nt: TGTGCCAGCAGTTTACCGGGCAATCAGCCCCAGCATTTT